Below, one T cell receptor beta chain is given with its context. This clonotype was observed at least ten times. What antigen it recognizes has not been identified. Nothing much larger sits one base from this clone, and base qualities are not available. This sample's time point label indicates: newly diagnosed GD, antithyroid drugs for less than 3 months. For both TCR sequencing and RNA sequencing, RNA was extracted from PBMCs in TRIzol. Graves' disease was diagnosed according to American Thyroid Association guidelines. The patients came from an endocrinology department in Xi'an, China. From each patient, 7.5 to 9.5 milliliters of peripheral blood was collected into an EDTA anticoagulant tube. Ficoll Paque Plus density gradient separation was used to isolate PBMCs, and no further T cell sorting was done. An Agilent 2100 Bioanalyzer and agarose gel were used to check RNA quality, while a NanoDrop 2000 measured RNA concentration.

The library was made by multiplex PCR. These reads were obtained on an Illumina HiSeq 4000. To build TCR beta libraries, CDR3 regions were amplified by Arm-PCR using iRepertoire HTBI primers. Before sequencing, the PCR products underwent gel purification. The authors processed their data as follows. A total of roughly 67 TRBV and more than twelve TRBJ segments were identified across samples and were used for gene usage analysis of CDR3 amino acid clonotypes. Filtered high-quality paired reads were merged into contigs using COPE and FqMerger. BLAST was used to align contigs to IMGT TRBV, TRBD and TRBJ reference genes, with CDR3 defined following IMGT. Any clonotype with a frequency above 0.1% was counted as a highly expanded clone. Repertoire diversity was measured by Shannon entropy, and V-J evenness by the Gini coefficient. Clonotypes shared by more than one individual were considered public. TCRdb reran the public reads through fastp at Q25 and MiXCR, keeping productive beta chains. Records with the same CDR3 protein are collapsed into one entry carrying the most frequent genes and DNA. The V and J calls come from TCRdb's annotation, not from the publication. Counted in this sample were 350,000 to 500,000 distinct CDR3 sequences; about a sixth of them appeared once. The ten most abundant clones make up under 30% of the sample.

The sample is drawn from a study of regulatory T cells in long-lasting Graves disease (dated by TCRdb to about 2021). Notes on the research overall: Antithyroid drugs had been taken for less than 3 months by newly diagnosed Graves' disease patients. Peripheral blood TCR sequencing and RNA sequencing compared persistent Graves' disease patients with newly diagnosed Graves' disease patients. The study was conducted in China and was registered as a clinical trial. A total of around 35 samples underwent TCR sequencing: around 13 from persistent and some 20 from newly diagnosed Graves' disease patients. General study outcomes and caveats: Sequencing and analysis were restricted to the TCR beta chain. Compared with newly diagnosed patients, patients with persistent Graves' disease had lower TCR Shannon entropy and fewer highly expanded clones, which suggests clonal expansion. The authors acknowledged the small sample size as a limitation that may reduce accuracy. Preferential use of TRBV28, TRBJ1-2 and TRBJ2-5 was observed in persistent disease, whereas TRBV20-1 and TRBJ2-1 were favored in newly diagnosed disease. Only peripheral blood was studied, because thyroid tissue, the primary lesion, was inaccessible. More public clonotypes were shared among persistent patients (approximately 3,000) than among newly diagnosed patients (roughly 1,000).

The CDR3 measures 15 amino acids from cysteine to phenylalanine. Just the 45-base CDR3 DNA is kept, in frame starting at base 1. For this chain, trimming is 6 bases at the V end and 8 bases at the J end, and the number of junction bases without a gene match is 16. From the germline V gene (reference sequence), CDR1 is DFQATT and CDR2 is SNEGSKA. The data also belong to a second study, concerning T cells in Graves' hyperthyroidism and ophthalmopathy. The second study's paper adds: Stable Graves' hyperthyroidism was defined as no progression to ophthalmopathy during 18 months of follow-up. Hyperthyroidism patients were newly diagnosed, had a disease duration of under 2 months, and were aged 18 to 65 years. Patients with uncontrolled infections, other autoimmune diseases, pregnancy or lactation were excluded. Clinical symptoms, serum thyroxine and TRAb, thyroid ultrasound, and orbital computed tomography formed the basis for the diagnoses. A first-round RT-PCR of the TCR CDR3 used the HTBI primer set with the Qiagen OneStep RT-PCR kit. Blood samples also contained most of the expanded thyroid clonotypes (frequency above 0.001), which suggests that blood repertoires may reflect thyroid immune responses. Ophthalmopathy was separated from stable hyperthyroidism by a 13 V-J signature model, with about 86% sensitivity and approximately 84% specificity obtained in cross-validation and 80%/75% obtained in testing. In validation, the model predicted progression to ophthalmopathy a median of approximately 6.6 months before onset, with over 60% sensitivity and roughly 72% specificity. To identify distinguishing TCR V-J signatures, a discovery cohort of 100 patients was used, comprising under 45 with Graves' ophthalmopathy and some 60 with stable Graves' hyperthyroidism. Whether ophthalmopathy could be predicted prospectively was tested in an independent validation cohort made up of fewer than 20 hyperthyroidism patients plus 17 patients who later progressed to ophthalmopathy. The 100 or so discovery patients were randomly split 7:3 into training and test sets. Thyroid tissue and blood T-cell repertoires from several Graves' hyperthyroidism patients were also compared in the study. After sampling, hyperthyroidism patients received methimazole starting at 30 mg daily, and ophthalmopathy patients received high-dose intravenous methylprednisolone. Libraries were constructed in a second round of multiplex PCR, after which size selection and purification were performed. Libraries were sequenced paired-end with 100 bp reads on an Illumina HiSeq2000. SOAPnuke was used to process the raw data, with reads discarded if the reads contained adapters or uncalled bases, had a mean Phred below 15, or lacked an exact constant-primer or identifier match. High-quality paired reads were merged using COPE v1.2.5, and each unique nucleotide sequence was defined as a clonotype. MiTCR v1.1 was used to align the clonotypes against IMGT TRBV, TRBD and TRBJ reference segments. The analysis included only V-J combinations with a frequency above 0.0001, which together covered around 99% of the repertoires. A TCS score was defined as the ratio between F50 (clonal expansion) and ExV (chaos), using BLOSUM62-based TCRdist between CDR3 peptides within each V-J. Welch's t-statistics and random forest reduced approximately 520 V-J features to roughly 13, which were used in a naive Bayes classifier (R e1071). Sample size was not statistically predetermined, and investigators were not blinded to group allocation. According to the paper, TCR Vbeta CDR3 sequencing was carried out on 135 peripheral blood samples, which came from fewer than 50 ophthalmopathy, around 75 hyperthyroidism and roughly 17 progressor patients.

The source material was peripheral blood mononuclear cells (PBMCs), sampled at new diagnosis, from a patient treated with antithyroid drugs. This receptor was taken from a woman between 18 and 30 years old with Graves disease. Donor details come from another sample of the same person, matched by shared clones. The chain was built from TRBV20-1 and TRBJ2-1; 7 bases in the junction line up with TRBD2. The CDR3 region reads CSAAGLSGGRHEQFF. The nucleotides read TGCAGTGCAGCGGGTTTGTCGGGAGGCCGTCATGAGCAGTTCTTC.